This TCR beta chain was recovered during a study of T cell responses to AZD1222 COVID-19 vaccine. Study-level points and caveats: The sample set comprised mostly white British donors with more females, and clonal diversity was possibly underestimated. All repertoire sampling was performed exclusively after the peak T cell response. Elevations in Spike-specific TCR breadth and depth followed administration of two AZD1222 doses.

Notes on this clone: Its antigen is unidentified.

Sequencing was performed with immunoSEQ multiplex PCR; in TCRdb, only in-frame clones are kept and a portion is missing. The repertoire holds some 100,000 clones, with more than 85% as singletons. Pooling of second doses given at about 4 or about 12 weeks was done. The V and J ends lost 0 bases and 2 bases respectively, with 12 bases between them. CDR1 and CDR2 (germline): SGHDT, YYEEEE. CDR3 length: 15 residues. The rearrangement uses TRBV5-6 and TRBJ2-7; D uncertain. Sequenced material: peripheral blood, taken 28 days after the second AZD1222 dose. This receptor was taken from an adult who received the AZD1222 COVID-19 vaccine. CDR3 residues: CASSLVGRPPYEQYF. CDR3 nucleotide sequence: TGTGCCAGCAGCTTGGTCGGGCGGCCCCCCTACGAGCAGTACTTC.